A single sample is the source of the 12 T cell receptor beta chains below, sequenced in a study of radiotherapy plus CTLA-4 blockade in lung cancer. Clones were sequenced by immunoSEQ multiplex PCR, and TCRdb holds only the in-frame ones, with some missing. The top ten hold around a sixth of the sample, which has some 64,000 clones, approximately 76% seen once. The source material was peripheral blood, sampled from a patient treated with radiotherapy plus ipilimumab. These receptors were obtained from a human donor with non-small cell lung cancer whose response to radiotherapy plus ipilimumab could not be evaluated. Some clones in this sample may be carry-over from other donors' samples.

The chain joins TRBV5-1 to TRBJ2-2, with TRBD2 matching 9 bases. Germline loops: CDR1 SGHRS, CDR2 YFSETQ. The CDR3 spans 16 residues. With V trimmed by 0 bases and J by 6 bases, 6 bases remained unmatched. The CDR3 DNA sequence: TGCGCCAGCAGCTTGGATGCGGGGGGGCAATCCGGGGAGCTGTTTTTT. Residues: CASSLDAGGQSGELFF.

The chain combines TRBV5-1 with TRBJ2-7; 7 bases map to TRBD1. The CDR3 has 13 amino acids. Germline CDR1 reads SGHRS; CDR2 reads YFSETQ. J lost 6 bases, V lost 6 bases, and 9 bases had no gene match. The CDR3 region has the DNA TGCGCCAGCACTGACAGGGTAACCGGCGAGCAGTACTTC. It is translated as CASTDRVTGEQYF.

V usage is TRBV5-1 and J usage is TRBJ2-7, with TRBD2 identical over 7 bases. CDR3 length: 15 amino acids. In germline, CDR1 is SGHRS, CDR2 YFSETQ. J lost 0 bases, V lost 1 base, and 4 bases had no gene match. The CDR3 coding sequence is TGCGCCAGCAGCTTGAGAAGCGGGGCCTCCTACGAGCAGTACTTC. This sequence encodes CASSLRSGASYEQYF.

The CDR3 DNA follows: TGTGCCTGGAGTGTACGAGCGGTAGTAAGCACAGATACGCAGTATTTT. It specifies CAWSVRAVVSTDTQYF. This rearrangement joins TRBV30 to TRBJ2-3; possibly TRBD2 for D (5 bases). Trimming cost V 0 bases and J 0 bases, with 13 bases left between them. The length of the CDR3 is 16 residues. In germline, CDR1 is GTSNPN, CDR2 SVGIG (reference sequence).

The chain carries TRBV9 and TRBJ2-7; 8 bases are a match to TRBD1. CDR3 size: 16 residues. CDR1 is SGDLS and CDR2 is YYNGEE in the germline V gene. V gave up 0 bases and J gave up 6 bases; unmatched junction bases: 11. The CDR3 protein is CASSVGWRQGSSEQYF. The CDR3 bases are TGTGCCAGCAGCGTAGGTTGGAGACAGGGGAGTAGCGAGCAGTACTTC.

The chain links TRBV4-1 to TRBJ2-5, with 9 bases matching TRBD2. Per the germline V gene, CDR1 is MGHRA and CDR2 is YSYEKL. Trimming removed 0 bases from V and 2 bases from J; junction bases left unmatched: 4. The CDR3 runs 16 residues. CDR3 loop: CASSQDWSGGQETQYF. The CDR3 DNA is TGCGCCAGCAGCCAAGATTGGAGCGGGGGGCAAGAGACCCAGTACTTC.

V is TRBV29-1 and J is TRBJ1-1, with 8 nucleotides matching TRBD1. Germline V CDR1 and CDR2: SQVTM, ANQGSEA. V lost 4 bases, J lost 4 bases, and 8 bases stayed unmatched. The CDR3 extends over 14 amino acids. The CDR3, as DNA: TGCAGCGTTGTGGGGGACAGGTCGTTCACTGAAGCTTTCTTT. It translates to CSVVGDRSFTEAFF.

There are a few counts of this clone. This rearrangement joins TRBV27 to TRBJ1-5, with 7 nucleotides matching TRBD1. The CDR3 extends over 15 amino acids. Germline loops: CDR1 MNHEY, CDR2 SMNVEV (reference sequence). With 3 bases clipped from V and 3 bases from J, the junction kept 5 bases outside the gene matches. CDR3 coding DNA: TGTGCCAGCAGTTTCATAGGGGGCGCCAATCAGCCCCAGCATTTT. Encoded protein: CASSFIGGANQPQHF.

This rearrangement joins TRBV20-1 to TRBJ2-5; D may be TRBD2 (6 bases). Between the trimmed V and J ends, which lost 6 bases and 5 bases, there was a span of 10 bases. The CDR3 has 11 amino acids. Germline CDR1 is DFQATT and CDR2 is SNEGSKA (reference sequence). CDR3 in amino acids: CSAKLAETQYF. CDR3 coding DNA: TGCAGTGCAAAACTAGCCGAGACCCAGTACTTC.

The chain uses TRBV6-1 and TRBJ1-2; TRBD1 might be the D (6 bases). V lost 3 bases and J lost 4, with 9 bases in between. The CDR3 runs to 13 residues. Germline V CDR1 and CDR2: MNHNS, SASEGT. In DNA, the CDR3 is TGTGCCAGCAGTGACAGGGGATCCTATGGCTACACCTTC. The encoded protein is CASSDRGSYGYTF.

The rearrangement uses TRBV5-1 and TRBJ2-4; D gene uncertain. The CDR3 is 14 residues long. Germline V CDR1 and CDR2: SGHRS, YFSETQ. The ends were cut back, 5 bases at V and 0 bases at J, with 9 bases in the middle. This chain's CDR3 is CASSSTIAKNIQYF. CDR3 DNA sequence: TGCGCCAGCAGTTCGACAATAGCCAAAAACATTCAGTACTTC.

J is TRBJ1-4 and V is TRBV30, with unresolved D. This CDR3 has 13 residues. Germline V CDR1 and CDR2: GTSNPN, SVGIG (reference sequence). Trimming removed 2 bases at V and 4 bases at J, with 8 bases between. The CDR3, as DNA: TGTGCCTGGAGTCGGCAGGTTAATGAAAAACTGTTTTTT. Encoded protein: CAWSRQVNEKLFF.